These 24 T cell receptor beta chains were sequenced from one sample in a study of patients and donors after allogeneic stem cell transplantation. MiXCR, run by TCRdb on the RT-PCR reads, gives a single entry per CDR3 protein. The table has about 19,000 distinct CDR3 sequences, roughly 4.5% seen once; the top ten hold roughly 37%. Material: blood, either unsorted or a sorted T cell fraction (not recorded which). These receptors came from a human donor who was either an allogeneic HSCT recipient or a stem cell or donor lymphocyte infusion donor (not recorded which). It is not recorded whose cells these are; they may come from a transplant donor.

In its sample, this clonotype was seen many times. The CDR3 loop is CASSPRPSLSGNTIYF. CDR3 in DNA: TGCGCCAGCAGCCCTAGGCCGTCCCTTTCTGGAAACACCATATATTTT. This chain connects TRBV5-1 to TRBJ1-3; no clear D gene. This CDR3 comprises 16 residues. Germline-derived CDR1 and CDR2 are SGHRS and YFSETQ. V was shortened by 4 bases and J by 1 base, with 15 bases between the two germline ends.

This clonotype was counted at least ten times. The V gene is TRBV28, the J gene TRBJ1-6; D might be TRBD1 (5 bases). The ends were cut back, 8 bases at V and 5 bases at J, with 16 bases in the middle. The CDR3 length is 15 residues. Germline CDR1 reads MDHEN; CDR2 reads SYDVKM. The CDR3 region has the DNA TGTGCCAGCGATCGCACGGGAGGGGATAATTCACCCCTCCACTTT. It codes for CASDRTGGDNSPLHF.

This clonotype was seen ten or more times. This rearrangement joins TRBV7-9 to TRBJ2-1; maybe TRBD1 (6 bases). V shed 5 bases and J shed 8 bases, with 16 bases lying between them. The CDR3 extends over 14 amino acids. Germline V CDR1 and CDR2: SEHNR, FQNEAQ (reference sequence). The CDR3 protein is CASSRGGWDDEQFF. The CDR3 nucleotides are TGTGCCAGCAGCCGAGGGGGTTGGGACGATGAGCAGTTCTTC.

This clonotype was seen many times. This chain uses TRBV15 with TRBJ1-5, with D unresolved. V lost 1 base and J lost 5, with 6 bases in between. In germline, CDR1 is LNHNV, CDR2 YYDKDF (reference sequence). There are 13 residues in the CDR3. The chain's CDR3 is CATSRGDDQPQHF. DNA for the CDR3: TGTGCCACCAGCAGAGGGGATGATCAGCCCCAGCATTTT.

This clonotype has more than one count but fewer than ten. CDR3 region: CASSLGQGLDNSPLHF. The CDR3 DNA sequence: TGTGCCAGCAGTTTAGGACAGGGGTTGGATAATTCACCCCTCCACTTT. The chain links TRBV27 to TRBJ1-6, with 9 bases identical to TRBD1. The CDR3 is 16 amino acids. Germline V CDR1 and CDR2: MNHEY, SMNVEV (reference sequence). J was trimmed by 5 bases and V by 2 bases; bases with no gene match: 4.

The chain recombines TRBV7-9 with TRBJ2-1; possible D gene TRBD2, 5 bases. This CDR3 contains 17 residues. The V gene's germline CDR1 is SEHNR and CDR2 FQNEAQ (reference sequence). Trimming removed 7 bases from V and 5 bases from J, with 24 bases in between. CDR3 nucleotide sequence: TGTGCCAGCATCCTACCCACCGAGGGTCTCGACCACAATGAGCAGTTCTTC. It encodes CASILPTEGLDHNEQFF.

Ten or more counts support this clonotype. The chain is built from TRBV7-9 and TRBJ2-7; TRBD1 might be the D (5 bases). There are 14 residues in the CDR3. The V and J ends lost 5 bases and 8 bases respectively, with 19 bases between them. CDR1 and CDR2 (germline): SEHNR, FQNEAQ (reference sequence). CDR3 in amino acids: CASSMDTLNRQQYF. The CDR3 region has the DNA TGTGCCAGCAGCATGGACACCCTGAATCGTCAGCAGTACTTC. The full variable domain, in which reference TRBV7-9 and TRBJ2-7 provide the parts outside the CDR3, is DTGVSQNPRHKITKRGQNVTFRCDPISEHNRLYWYRQTLGQGPEFLTYFQNEAQLEKSRLLSDRFSAERPKGSFSTLEIQRTEQGDSAMYLCASSMDTLNRQQYFGPGTRLTVT.

This clonotype was detected only a few times. V gene TRBV20-1 combines with J gene TRBJ1-4; D remains unclear. The germline V and J ends were trimmed by 6 bases and 0 bases, with 14 bases remaining between them. The CDR3 runs to 15 residues. Germline values: CDR1 DFQATT, CDR2 SNEGSKA (reference sequence). This CDR3 reads CSAGNAGSTNEKLFF. For the CDR3, the DNA is TGCAGTGCAGGAAATGCAGGCTCAACTAATGAAAAACTGTTTTTT.

This clonotype was seen only a few times. The rearrangement joins TRBV20-1 to TRBJ2-7; TRBD2 might be the D (5 bases). The CDR3 spans 15 residues. Between the trimmed V and J ends, which lost 3 bases and 7 bases, there was a span of 22 bases. Germline-derived CDR1 and CDR2 are DFQATT and SNEGSKA (reference sequence). The CDR3 bases are TGCAGTGCTAGCCCCCCGGACGCGGGTTCTGGGGAGCAGTACTTC. Translating it yields CSASPPDAGSGEQYF.

The chain has TRBV4-1 and TRBJ1-1; tentatively, D is TRBD1 (6 bases). CDR3 length: 16 amino acids. Germline V gene lookup returns CDR1 MGHRA and CDR2 YSYEKL. Trimming removed 0 bases from V and 1 base from J, with 12 bases in between. For the CDR3, the DNA is TGCGCCAGCAGCCAAGAGACAGGTGTGAGGAACACTGAAGCTTTCTTT. Its translation: CASSQETGVRNTEAFF.

This clonotype was seen many times. The chain combines TRBV24-1 with TRBJ2-1, with 7 positions matching TRBD1. Looked up from germline, CDR1 is KGHDR and CDR2 is SFDVKD. With V trimmed by 1 base and J by 7 bases, 0 bases remained unmatched. There are 13 residues in the CDR3. CDR3 protein: CATSDFRGNEQFF. The CDR3 bases are TGTGCCACCAGTGATTTCAGGGGGAATGAGCAGTTCTTC.

This clonotype occurred many times. This chain joins TRBV6-1 and TRBJ2-3; 8 bases are shared with TRBD2. The CDR3 contains 14 residues. J lost 3 bases, V lost 7 bases, and 6 bases had no gene match. Germline values: CDR1 MNHNS, CDR2 SASEGT. CDR3 nucleotides: TGTGCCAGCAAGAGCGGGAGTAGGACAGATACGCAGTATTTT. Amino acid sequence: CASKSGSRTDTQYF.

Many counts were recorded for this clonotype. The J gene is TRBJ2-2, the V gene TRBV7-9; no firm D call. V dropped 1 base and J dropped 0 bases, with 9 bases sitting between them. Germline V CDR1 and CDR2: SEHNR, FQNEAQ (reference sequence). This CDR3 is built from 16 residues. The CDR3 bases are TGTGCCAGCAGCTTAGGGTCGGGCACGAACACCGGGGAGCTGTTTTTT. As protein: CASSLGSGTNTGELFF.

This clonotype was seen ten or more times. This chain uses TRBV20-1 with TRBJ1-1; D remains ambiguous. Germline values: CDR1 DFQATT, CDR2 SNEGSKA (reference sequence). V was trimmed by 1 base and J by 1 base, leaving 7 bases between them. The CDR3 has 13 residues. The chain's CDR3 is CSARGTANTEAFF. As DNA, the CDR3 is TGCAGTGCTAGAGGGACGGCGAACACTGAAGCTTTCTTT.

This clonotype was recorded at least ten times. This chain uses TRBV7-9 with TRBJ2-5; D gene ambiguous. Germline-derived CDR1 and CDR2 are SEHNR and FQNEAQ (reference sequence). Trimming removed 3 bases at V and 6 bases at J, with 2 bases between. CDR3 length equals 10 residues. CDR3 protein: CASSLKTQYF. DNA of the CDR3: TGTGCCAGCAGCTTGAAGACCCAGTACTTC.

In its sample, this clonotype is medium-sized. The chain uses TRBV5-1 and TRBJ2-1; the match to TRBD2 covers 8 bases. The CDR3 sequence is 17 residues long. J lost 9 bases, V lost 2 bases, and 16 bases had no gene match. The germline CDR1 and CDR2 sequences are SGHRS and YFSETQ. CDR3 region: CASSFQGSAGGVAEQFF. Here the CDR3 DNA reads TGCGCCAGCAGCTTTCAGGGATCCGCGGGGGGAGTCGCTGAGCAGTTCTTC. Full variable domain (outside the CDR3, taken from reference TRBV5-1 and TRBJ2-1): KAGVTQTPRYLIKTRGQQVTLSCSPISGHRSVSWYQQTPGQGLQFLFEYFSETQRNKGNFPGRFSGRQFSNSRSEMNVSTLELGDSALYLCASSFQGSAGGVAEQFFGPGTRLTVL.

In its sample, this clonotype was seen many times. The genes are TRBV20-1 and TRBJ2-5, with D tentatively TRBD1 (6 bases). This CDR3 spans 15 amino acids. In germline, CDR1 is DFQATT, CDR2 SNEGSKA (reference sequence). V was clipped by 1 base and J by 0 bases, with 12 bases between them. The CDR3 region has the DNA TGCAGTGCTAGAGGGGGACAAGTGTACCAAGAGACCCAGTACTTC. This gives the protein CSARGGQVYQETQYF.

This clonotype was seen ten or more times. This chain joins TRBV6-2 or TRBV6-3 and TRBJ2-1; D might be TRBD2 (5 bases). CDR3 size: 15 residues. Germline V gene data show CDR1 as MNHEY and CDR2 as SVGEGT. The V gene lost 7 bases and the J gene lost 2 bases, with 15 bases spanning the gap. CDR3 sequence: CASKPGAATYNEQFF. CDR3 nucleotide sequence: TGTGCCAGCAAACCAGGAGCGGCTACCTACAATGAGCAGTTCTTC.

Many counts were recorded for this clonotype. This sequence joins TRBV28 and TRBJ2-2; a weak D match, TRBD2 (5 bases). The length of the CDR3 is 13 residues. Per germline, CDR1 MDHEN and CDR2 SYDVKM. The germline V and J ends were trimmed by 2 bases and 7 bases, with 8 bases remaining between them. CDR3 nucleotide sequence: TGTGCCAGCAGTTTAACGGGGTTCGGGGAGCTGTTTTTT. This gives the protein CASSLTGFGELFF.

This clonotype appeared many times. The chain joins TRBV18 to TRBJ1-5; D perhaps matches TRBD1 (6 bases). The germline V gene encodes CDR1 KGHSH and CDR2 LQKENI. The V gene lost 3 bases and the J gene lost 2 bases, with 11 bases spanning the gap. This CDR3 is built from 15 residues. The chain's CDR3 is CASSPPGGGNQPQHF. CDR3 sequence (DNA): TGTGCCAGCTCACCTCCGGGGGGCGGCAATCAGCCCCAGCATTTT.

The chain links TRBV5-1 to TRBJ1-2; D remains unclear. The length of the CDR3 is 14 residues. V gave up 0 bases and J gave up 6 bases, with 12 bases separating them. CDR1 is SGHRS, CDR2 YFSETQ, per germline. The CDR3: CASSLAEGADGYTF. DNA of the CDR3: TGCGCCAGCAGCTTGGCTGAGGGAGCGGATGGCTACACCTTC.

Ten or more counts support this clonotype. This chain uses TRBV20-1 with TRBJ2-7, with 8 bases aligning to TRBD2. Germline CDR1 and CDR2: DFQATT and SNEGSKA (reference sequence). The CDR3 contains 14 residues. V trimming: 1 base; J trimming: 0 bases; junction bases outside the gene matches: 2. The CDR3 here is CSARVAGGSYEQYF. The CDR3 nucleotides read TGCAGTGCTAGAGTGGCGGGGGGCTCCTACGAGCAGTACTTC.

The table lists this clonotype with many counts. V is TRBV10-3 and J is TRBJ2-1; perhaps TRBD2 as D (6 bases). This CDR3 comprises 14 residues. Trimming stripped 10 bases from V and 8 bases from J, with 21 bases between. Germline-derived CDR1 and CDR2 are ENHRY and SYGVKD. The CDR3 region is CANARRVGGDEQFF. The CDR3, as DNA: TGTGCCAACGCTAGGAGGGTCGGGGGAGATGAGCAGTTCTTC.

This clonotype showed up many times. The CDR3 nucleotides read TGTGCCAGCAGCCGGGGAGGGGTGAACACTGAAGCTTTCTTT. It encodes CASSRGGVNTEAFF. The rearrangement links TRBV3-1 to TRBJ1-1; D is possibly TRBD1 (5 bases). V lost 4 bases and J lost 0, with 9 bases in between. The CDR3 has 14 residues. Germline V lookup: CDR1 LGHDT, CDR2 YNNKEL (reference sequence). Supplemented by reference TRBV3-1 and TRBJ1-1, the full variable domain reads DTAVSQTPKYLVTQMGNDKSIKCEQNLGHDTMYWYKQDSKKFLKIMFSYNNKELIINETVPNRFSPKSPDKAHLNLHINSLELGDSAVYFCASSRGGVNTEAFFGQGTRLTVV.